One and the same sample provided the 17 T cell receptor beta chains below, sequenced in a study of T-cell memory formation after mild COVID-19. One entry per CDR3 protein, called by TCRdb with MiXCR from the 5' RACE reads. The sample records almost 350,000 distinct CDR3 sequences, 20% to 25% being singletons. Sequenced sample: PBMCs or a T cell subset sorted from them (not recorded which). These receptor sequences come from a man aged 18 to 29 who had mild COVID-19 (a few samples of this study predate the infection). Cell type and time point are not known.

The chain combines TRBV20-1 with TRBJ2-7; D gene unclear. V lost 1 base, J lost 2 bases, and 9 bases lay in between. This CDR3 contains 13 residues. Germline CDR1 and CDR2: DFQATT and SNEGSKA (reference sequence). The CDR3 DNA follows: TGCAGTGCTAGAGGTGGCAGGACCTACGAGCAGTACGTC. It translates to CSARGGRTYEQYV.

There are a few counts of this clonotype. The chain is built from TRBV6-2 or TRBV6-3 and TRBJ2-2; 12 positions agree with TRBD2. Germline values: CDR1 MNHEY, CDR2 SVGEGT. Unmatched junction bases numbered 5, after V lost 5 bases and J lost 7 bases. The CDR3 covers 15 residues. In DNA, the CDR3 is TGTGCCAGCAGTCAGACTAGCGGGGGTAACGGGGAGCTGTTTTTT. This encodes CASSQTSGGNGELFF.

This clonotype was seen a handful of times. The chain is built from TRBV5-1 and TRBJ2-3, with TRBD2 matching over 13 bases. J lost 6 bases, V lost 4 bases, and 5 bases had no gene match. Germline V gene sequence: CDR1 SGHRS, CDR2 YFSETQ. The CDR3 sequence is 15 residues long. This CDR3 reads CASSPMTSGGDTQYF. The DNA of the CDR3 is TGCGCCAGCAGCCCCATGACTAGCGGGGGGGATACGCAGTATTTT.

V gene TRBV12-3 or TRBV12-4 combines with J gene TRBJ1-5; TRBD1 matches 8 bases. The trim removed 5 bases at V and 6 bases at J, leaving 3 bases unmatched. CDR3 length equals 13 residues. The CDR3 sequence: CASSLTGAQPQHF. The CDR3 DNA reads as TGTGCCAGCAGTCTGACAGGGGCTCAGCCCCAGCATTTT.

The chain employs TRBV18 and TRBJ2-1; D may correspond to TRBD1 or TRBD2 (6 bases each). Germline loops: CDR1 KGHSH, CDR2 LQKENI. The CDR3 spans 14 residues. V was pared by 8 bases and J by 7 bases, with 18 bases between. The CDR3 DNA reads TGTGCCAGCGAGGGGGGCCGCAGGGAAAATGAGCAGTTCTTC. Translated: CASEGGRRENEQFF. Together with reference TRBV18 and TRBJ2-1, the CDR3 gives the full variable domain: NAGVMQNPRHLVRRRGQEARLRCSPMKGHSHVYWYRQLPEEGLKFMVYLQKENIIDESGMPKERFSAEFPKEGPSILRIQQVVRGDSAAYFCASEGGRRENEQFFGPGTRLTVL.

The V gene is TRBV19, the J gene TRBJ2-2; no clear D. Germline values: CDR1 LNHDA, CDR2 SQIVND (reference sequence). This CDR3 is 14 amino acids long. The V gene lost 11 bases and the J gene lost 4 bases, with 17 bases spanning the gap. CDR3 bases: TGTGCCGGCTCGACCTCTTGGGGCACCGGGGAGCTGTTTTTT. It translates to CAGSTSWGTGELFF.

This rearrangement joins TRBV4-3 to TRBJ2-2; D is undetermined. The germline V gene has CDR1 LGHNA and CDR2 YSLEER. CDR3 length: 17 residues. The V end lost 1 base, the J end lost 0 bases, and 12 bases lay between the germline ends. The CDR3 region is CASSQARIISNTGELFF. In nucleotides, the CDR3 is TGCGCCAGCAGCCAAGCGAGGATTATCTCGAACACCGGGGAGCTGTTTTTT.

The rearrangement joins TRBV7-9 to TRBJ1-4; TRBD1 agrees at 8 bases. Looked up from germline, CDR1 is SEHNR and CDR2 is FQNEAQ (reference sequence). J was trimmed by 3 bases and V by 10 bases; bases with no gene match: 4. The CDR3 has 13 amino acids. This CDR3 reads CATWDRPNEKLFF. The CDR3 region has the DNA TGTGCCACATGGGACAGGCCTAATGAAAAACTGTTTTTT.

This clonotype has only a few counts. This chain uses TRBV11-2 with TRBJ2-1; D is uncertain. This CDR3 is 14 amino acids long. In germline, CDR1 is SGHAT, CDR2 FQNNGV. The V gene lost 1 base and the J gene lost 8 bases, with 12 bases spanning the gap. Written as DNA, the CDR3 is TGTGCCAGCAGCTTAGGGCATTGGTACGATGAGCAGTTCTTC. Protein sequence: CASSLGHWYDEQFF.

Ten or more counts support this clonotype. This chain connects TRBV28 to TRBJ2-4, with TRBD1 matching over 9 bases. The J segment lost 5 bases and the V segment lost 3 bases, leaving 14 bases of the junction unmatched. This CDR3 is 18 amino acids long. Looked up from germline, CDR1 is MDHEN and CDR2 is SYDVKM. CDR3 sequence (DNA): TGTGCCAGCAGTTTTTTAGTGGCAACGGACAGGGGCGAAAACATTCAGTACTTC. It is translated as CASSFLVATDRGENIQYF.

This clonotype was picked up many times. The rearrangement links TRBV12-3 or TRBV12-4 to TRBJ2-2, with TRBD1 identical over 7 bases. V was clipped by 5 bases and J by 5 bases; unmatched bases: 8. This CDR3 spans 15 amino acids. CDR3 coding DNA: TGTGCCAGCAGTCCTGAGACAGGGCGGACCGGGGAGCTGTTTTTT. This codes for CASSPETGRTGELFF.

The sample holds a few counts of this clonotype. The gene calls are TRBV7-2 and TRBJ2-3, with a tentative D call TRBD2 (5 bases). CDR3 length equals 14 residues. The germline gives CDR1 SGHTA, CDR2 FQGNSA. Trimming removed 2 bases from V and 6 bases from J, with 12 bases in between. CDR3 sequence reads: CASSLNPTGDTQYF. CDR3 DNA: TGTGCCAGCAGCTTAAATCCGACGGGGGATACGCAGTATTTT.

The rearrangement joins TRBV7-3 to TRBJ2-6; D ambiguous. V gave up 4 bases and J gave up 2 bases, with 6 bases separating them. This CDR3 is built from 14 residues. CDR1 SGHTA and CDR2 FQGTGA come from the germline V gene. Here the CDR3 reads CASSSLTGANVLTF. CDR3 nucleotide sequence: TGTGCCAGCAGCTCCCTTACTGGGGCCAACGTCCTGACTTTC.

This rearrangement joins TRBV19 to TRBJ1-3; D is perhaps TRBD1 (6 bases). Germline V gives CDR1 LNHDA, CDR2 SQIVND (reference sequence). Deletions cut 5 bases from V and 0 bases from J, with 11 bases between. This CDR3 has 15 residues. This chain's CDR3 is CASSADRVSGNTIYF. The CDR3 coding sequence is TGTGCCAGTAGTGCGGACAGAGTCTCTGGAAACACCATATATTTT. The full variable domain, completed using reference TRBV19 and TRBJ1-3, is DGGITQSPKYLFRKEGQNVTLSCEQNLNHDAMYWYRQDPGQGLRLIYYSQIVNDFQKGDIAEGYSVSREKKESFPLTVTSAQKNPTAFYLCASSADRVSGNTIYFGEGSWLTVV.

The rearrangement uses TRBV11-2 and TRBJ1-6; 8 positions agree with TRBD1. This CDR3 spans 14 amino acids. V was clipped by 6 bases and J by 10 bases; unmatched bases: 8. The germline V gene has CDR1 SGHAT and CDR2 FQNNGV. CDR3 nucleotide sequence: TGTGCCAGCAGGCCGGACAGGGAAGGGTCACCCCTCCACTTT. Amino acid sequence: CASRPDREGSPLHF.

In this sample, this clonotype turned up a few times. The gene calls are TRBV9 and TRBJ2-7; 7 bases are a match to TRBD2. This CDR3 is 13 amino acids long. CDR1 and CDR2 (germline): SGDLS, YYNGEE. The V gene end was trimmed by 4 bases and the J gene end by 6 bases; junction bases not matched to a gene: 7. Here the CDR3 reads CASSPIPGGEQYV. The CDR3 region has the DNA TGTGCCAGCAGCCCCATTCCGGGGGGCGAGCAGTACGTC.

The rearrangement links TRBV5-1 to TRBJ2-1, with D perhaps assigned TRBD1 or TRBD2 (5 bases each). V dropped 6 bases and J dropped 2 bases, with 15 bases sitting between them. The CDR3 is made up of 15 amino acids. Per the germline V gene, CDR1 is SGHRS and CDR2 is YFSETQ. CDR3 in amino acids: CASTWDRLAYNEQFF. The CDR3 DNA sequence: TGCGCCAGCACCTGGGACCGTCTAGCCTACAATGAGCAGTTCTTC.